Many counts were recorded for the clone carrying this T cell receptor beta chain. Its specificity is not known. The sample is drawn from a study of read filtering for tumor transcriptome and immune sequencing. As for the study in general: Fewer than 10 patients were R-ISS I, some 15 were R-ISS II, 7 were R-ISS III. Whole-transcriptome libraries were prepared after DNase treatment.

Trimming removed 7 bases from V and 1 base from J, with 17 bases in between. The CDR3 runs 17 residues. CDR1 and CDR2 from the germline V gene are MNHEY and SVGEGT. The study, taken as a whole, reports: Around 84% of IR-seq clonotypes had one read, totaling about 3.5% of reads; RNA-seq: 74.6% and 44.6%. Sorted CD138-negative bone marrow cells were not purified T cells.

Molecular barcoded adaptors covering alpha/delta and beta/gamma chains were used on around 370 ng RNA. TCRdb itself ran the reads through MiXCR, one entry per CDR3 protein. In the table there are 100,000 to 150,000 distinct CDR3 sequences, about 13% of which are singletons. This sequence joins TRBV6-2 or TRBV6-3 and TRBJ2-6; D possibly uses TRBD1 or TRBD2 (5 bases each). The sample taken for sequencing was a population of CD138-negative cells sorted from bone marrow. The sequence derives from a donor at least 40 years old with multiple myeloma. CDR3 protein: CASTKASRGSGANVLTF. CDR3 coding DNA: TGTGCCAGCACCAAAGCGTCGAGGGGATCTGGGGCCAACGTCCTGACTTTC.